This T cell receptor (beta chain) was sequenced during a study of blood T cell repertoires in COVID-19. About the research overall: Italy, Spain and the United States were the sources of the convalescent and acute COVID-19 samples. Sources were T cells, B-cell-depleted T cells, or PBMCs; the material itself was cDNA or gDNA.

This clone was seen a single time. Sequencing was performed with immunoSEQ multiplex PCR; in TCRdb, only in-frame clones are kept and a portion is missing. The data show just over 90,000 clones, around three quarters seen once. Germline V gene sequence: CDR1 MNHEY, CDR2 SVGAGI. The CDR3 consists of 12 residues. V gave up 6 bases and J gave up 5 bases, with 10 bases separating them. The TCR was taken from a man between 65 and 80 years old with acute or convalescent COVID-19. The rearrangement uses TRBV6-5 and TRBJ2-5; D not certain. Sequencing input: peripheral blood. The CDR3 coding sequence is TGTGCCAGCAGGACATCAGTGGAGACCCAGTACTTC. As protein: CASRTSVETQYF.